A single sample is the source of the 32 T cell receptor beta chains below, sequenced in a study of shared clonotypes between healthy human individuals. Clones were sequenced by immunoSEQ multiplex PCR, and TCRdb holds only the in-frame ones, with some missing. The table includes 180,000 or so clones, 85% to 95% detected once. The sample consisted of naive CD4+ T cells sorted from blood. The subset denotes: CD45RA+ positively selected. These receptors were collected from a woman under 40 in good health.

The chain uses TRBV2 and TRBJ2-5, with 8 positions matching TRBD2. The J call is doubtful: the DNA matches TRBJ2-7 better. The CDR3 is 12 amino acids. Germline V gene sequence: CDR1 SNHLY, CDR2 FYNNEI. CDR3 bases: TGTGCCAGTAGCCGGGAGGGCTACGAGCAGTACTTC. Protein sequence: CASSREGYEQYF.

The J gene is TRBJ2-5, the V gene TRBV28; D is ambiguous. Per germline, CDR1 MDHEN and CDR2 SYDVKM. The CDR3 sequence is 13 residues long. V gave up 3 bases and J gave up 1 base, with 6 bases separating them. Written as DNA, the CDR3 is TGTGCCAGCAGTTTCTTTTTCCAAGAGACCCAGTACTTC. This gives the protein CASSFFFQETQYF.

The chain is built from TRBV27 and TRBJ2-7; tentatively, D is TRBD1 (6 bases). Trimming removed 5 bases from V and 2 bases from J, with 10 bases in between. The germline V gene encodes CDR1 MNHEY and CDR2 SMNVEV (reference sequence). There are 13 residues in the CDR3. CDR3 residues: CASSRYRAYEQYF. In DNA, the CDR3 is TGTGCCAGCAGTAGATACAGGGCCTACGAGCAGTACTTC.

The V gene is TRBV28, the J gene TRBJ1-5; no clear D gene. CDR1 is MDHEN and CDR2 is SYDVKM in the germline V gene. Between the trimmed V and J ends, which lost 6 bases and 7 bases, there was a span of 19 bases. This CDR3 contains 15 residues. Here the CDR3 reads CASSPARQVVQPQHF. The DNA for the CDR3 is TGTGCCAGCAGCCCCGCCCGGCAGGTTGTACAGCCCCAGCATTTT.

The chain joins TRBV14 to TRBJ2-5; 8 bases agree with TRBD2. The V segment lost 4 bases and the J segment 13 bases; nucleotides outside the gene matches: 11. This CDR3 has 13 amino acids. Germline V gives CDR1 SGHDN, CDR2 FVKESK. The CDR3 region has the DNA TGTGCCAGCAGCCTAACCGCCGGGACTAGTATGTACTTC. Its translation is CASSLTAGTSMYF.

The chain couples TRBV27 to TRBJ1-2; 7 bases match TRBD1. The CDR3 totals 15 residues. The germline CDR1 and CDR2 sequences are MNHEY and SMNVEV (reference sequence). Trimming took 3 bases from V and 5 from J; bases not matched to a gene: 9. CDR3 in amino acids: CASSLQAGGIYGYTF. Here the CDR3 DNA reads TGTGCCAGCAGTTTGCAGGCAGGGGGGATATATGGCTACACCTTC.

With regard to this clone: This sample includes further DNA sequences coding for the same CDR3. This chain links TRBV18 with TRBJ1-2, with D maybe TRBD1 (5 bases). The CDR3 runs 13 residues. The V gene's germline CDR1 is KGHSH and CDR2 LQKENI. The V end lost 2 bases, the J end lost 1 base, and 5 bases lay between the germline ends. The CDR3 spells CASSPDSNYGYTF. CDR3 nucleotide sequence: TGTGCCAGCTCACCAGACAGTAACTATGGCTACACCTTC. Filled out from reference TRBV18 and TRBJ1-2, the complete variable domain reads NAGVMQNPRHLVRRRGQEARLRCSPMKGHSHVYWYRQLPEEGLKFMVYLQKENIIDESGMPKERFSAEFPKEGPSILRIQQVVRGDSAAYFCASSPDSNYGYTFGSGTRLTVV.

The V and J genes are TRBV6-5 and TRBJ2-2; possible D gene TRBD1, 6 bases. Looked up from germline, CDR1 is MNHEY and CDR2 is SVGAGI. This CDR3 region has 14 residues. V shed 4 bases and J shed 4 bases, with 10 bases lying between them. The CDR3 loop is CASSWTARTGELFF. In nucleotides, the CDR3 is TGTGCCAGCAGTTGGACAGCCCGCACCGGGGAGCTGTTTTTT.

The chain links TRBV6-1 to TRBJ2-7; 10 nucleotides line up with TRBD1. The CDR3 length is 14 residues. Germline V gene data show CDR1 as MNHNS and CDR2 as SASEGT. Unmatched junction bases numbered 8, after V lost 6 bases and J lost 6 bases. CDR3 DNA: TGTGCCAGCAGCGTAGACAGGGGGCGGGGCGAGCAGTACTTC. It translates to CASSVDRGRGEQYF.

The CDR3 is CASSSLSGSASNEQFF. CDR3 nucleotide sequence: TGTGCCAGCAGCTCCCTTAGCGGGAGTGCTAGCAATGAGCAGTTCTTC. The chain combines TRBV11-2 with TRBJ2-1; 9 bases map to TRBD2. The CDR3 contains 16 residues. CDR1 and CDR2 (germline): SGHAT, FQNNGV. Germline trimming cut 4 bases from V and 6 bases from J; bases unmatched to any gene: 10.

This clone is a singleton in its sample. The rearrangement joins TRBV5-1 to TRBJ2-7, with D possibly TRBD1 on 6 matching bases. Germline CDR1 is SGHRS and CDR2 is YFSETQ. This CDR3 has 14 residues. V shed 0 bases and J shed 6 bases, with 13 bases lying between them. CDR3 in DNA: TGCGCCAGCAGCTTGGAAAGGGGGTCTCTCGAGCAGTACTTC. Translated: CASSLERGSLEQYF.

The chain combines TRBV5-6 with TRBJ2-3; 10 bases align to TRBD2. This CDR3 is built from 16 residues. V lost 0 bases and J lost 3; bases outside the gene matches: 4. Germline CDR1 reads SGHDT; CDR2 reads YYEEEE. The CDR3 sequence is CASSLASGSGTDTQYF. The DNA of the CDR3 is TGTGCCAGCAGCTTGGCTAGCGGGAGTGGGACAGATACGCAGTATTTT.

The V call is TRBV15, the J call TRBJ2-7; D possibly corresponds to TRBD2 (6 bases). Trimming left V 3 bases short and J 5 bases short, with 23 bases between. Germline lookup yields CDR1 LNHNV and CDR2 YYDKDF (reference sequence). The CDR3 sequence is 17 residues long. CDR3 region: CATSRTLGGARGDEQYF. The CDR3 nucleotides read TGTGCCACCAGCAGGACCTTAGGAGGGGCGCGCGGGGACGAGCAGTACTTC.

The chain uses TRBV7-9 and TRBJ2-3; 11 bases match TRBD2. J gave up 7 bases and V 0 bases, and 9 bases lay outside the gene matches. CDR3 size: 17 residues. CDR1 is SEHNR, CDR2 FQNEAQ, per germline (reference sequence). The CDR3 DNA sequence: TGTGCCAGCAGCTTAGCTAGGGATAGCGGGAGGGCCCATACGCAGTATTTT. It is translated as CASSLARDSGRAHTQYF.

V usage is TRBV7-2 and J usage is TRBJ2-3; D uncertain. Germline V gene lookup returns CDR1 SGHTA and CDR2 FQGNSA. The germline V and J ends were trimmed by 4 bases and 6 bases, with 14 bases remaining between them. The length of the CDR3 is 14 residues. The CDR3 DNA reads TGTGCCAGCAGCTCTGAGGTGGGCTGGGATACGCAGTATTTT. It specifies CASSSEVGWDTQYF.

The chain combines TRBV7-9 with TRBJ2-5; D is unresolved. The closer fit of TRBJ2-7 to the DNA end suggests the J call may be wrong. Germline V gene data show CDR1 as SEHNR and CDR2 as FQNEAQ (reference sequence). The CDR3 is 16 amino acids. The CDR3, as DNA: TGTGCCAGCAGCGCATCCGACGTCAGAAGCTCCTACGAGCAGTACTTC. This codes for CASSASDVRSSYEQYF.

This clone appeared a few times. This chain joins TRBV7-7 and TRBJ2-7; 7 nucleotides line up with TRBD2. CDR1 and CDR2 from the germline V gene are SSHAT and FNYEAQ (reference sequence). The CDR3 sequence is 13 residues long. After removal of 3 bases from V and 7 bases from J, the junction contained 6 bases not matched to a gene. For the CDR3, the DNA is TGTGCCAGCAGCTTGGGCCAAGCGGGGGAGCAGTACTTC. It encodes CASSLGQAGEQYF.

The table lists this clone with a few counts. The chain has TRBV28 and TRBJ2-7; no clear D. Deletions cut 2 bases from V and 2 bases from J, with 7 bases between. This CDR3 comprises 13 residues. Germline V gives CDR1 MDHEN, CDR2 SYDVKM. The CDR3 DNA follows: TGTGCCAGCAGTTTACGGCCGGCCTACGAGCAGTACTTC. This codes for CASSLRPAYEQYF.

V usage is TRBV30 and J usage is TRBJ2-5; 7 positions agree with TRBD1. The end of the DNA aligns better with TRBJ2-7, so the J call may be wrong. Looked up from germline, CDR1 is GTSNPN and CDR2 is SVGIG (reference sequence). The CDR3 totals 12 residues. Written as DNA, the CDR3 is TGTGCCTGGGGGGGACAGTCCTACGAGCAGTACTTC. It encodes CAWGGQSYEQYF.

The chain combines TRBV30 with TRBJ1-5, with D maybe TRBD1 (6 bases). The CDR3 consists of 13 residues. Trimming shortened V by 3 bases and J by 6 bases, and 12 bases separated the two germline ends. CDR1 and CDR2 from the germline V gene are GTSNPN and SVGIG (reference sequence). The CDR3 DNA follows: TGTGCCTGGAGAAACAGGGATACTCAGCCCCAGCATTTT. Translating it yields CAWRNRDTQPQHF.

V and J are TRBV6-5 and TRBJ1-4; D gene uncertain. The CDR3 totals 14 residues. V was shortened by 0 bases and J by 7 bases, with 9 bases between the two germline ends. CDR1 is MNHEY and CDR2 is SVGAGI in the germline V gene. The CDR3 bases are TGTGCCAGCAGTTACTCCGGAGGCGGTGAAAAACTGTTTTTT. Encoded protein: CASSYSGGGEKLFF.

This chain joins TRBV10-3 and TRBJ2-7, with TRBD1 matching over 7 bases. The CDR3 runs to 14 residues. Germline CDR1 reads ENHRY; CDR2 reads SYGVKD. V lost 6 bases to trimming and J lost 6 bases; unmatched junction nucleotides: 11. The CDR3 DNA sequence: TGTGCCATCAGGGGGACAGACAGGGACCCCGAGCAGTACTTC. The encoded protein is CAIRGTDRDPEQYF.

The chain has TRBV25-1 and TRBJ2-5; D call uncertain. The end of the DNA fits TRBJ2-7 better, so the J call may be wrong. The CDR3 loop spans 11 amino acids. Per germline, CDR1 MGHDK and CDR2 SYGVNS. CDR3: CASSDLYEQYF. The DNA for the CDR3 is TGTGCCAGCAGTGATCTCTACGAGCAGTACTTC.

The chain uses TRBV13 and TRBJ2-5; D may match TRBD1 or TRBD2 (5 bases each). The end of the DNA aligns better with TRBJ2-7, so the J call may be wrong. The CDR3 covers 14 residues. The V gene's germline CDR1 is PRHDT and CDR2 FYEKMQ (reference sequence). In DNA form, the CDR3 reads TGTGCCAGCAGCTCCTTCGGGACCCCCTACGAGCAGTACTTC. It encodes CASSSFGTPYEQYF.

The table lists this clone with a few counts. The chain combines TRBV7-9 with TRBJ2-7, with D perhaps TRBD2 (6 bases). The length of the CDR3 is 15 residues. V was trimmed by 2 bases and J by 2 bases, leaving 13 bases between them. Germline assignment: CDR1 SEHNR and CDR2 FQNEAQ (reference sequence). CDR3 nucleotides: TGTGCCAGCAGCTTAATCGCGGGGAACACCTACGAGCAGTACTTC. It encodes CASSLIAGNTYEQYF.

V and J are TRBV11-2 and TRBJ2-5; 8 nucleotides align to TRBD1. Judging by the DNA end, TRBJ2-7 fits better; the J call may be wrong. This CDR3 spans 15 amino acids. From germline, CDR1 is SGHAT and CDR2 FQNNGV. The CDR3 DNA reads as TGTGCCAGCAGCTCCTACAGGGGGAGGCACTACGAGCAGTACTTC. Translating it yields CASSSYRGRHYEQYF.

This chain links TRBV5-1 with TRBJ2-7; TRBD1 matches at 8 bases. J gave up 7 bases and V 3 bases, and 9 bases lay outside the gene matches. Per the germline V gene, CDR1 is SGHRS and CDR2 is YFSETQ. This CDR3 contains 14 residues. CDR3 amino acids: CASSWGQELGEQYF. Here the CDR3 DNA reads TGCGCCAGCAGCTGGGGACAGGAGCTGGGGGAGCAGTACTTC.

The chain has TRBV18 and TRBJ2-1, with D perhaps TRBD2 (5 bases). V was trimmed by 5 bases and J by 4 bases, leaving 30 bases between them. CDR3 length equals 20 residues. The germline V gene encodes CDR1 KGHSH and CDR2 LQKENI. The CDR3 reads CASSTTLSSSEGEKYNEQFF. CDR3 coding DNA: TGTGCCAGCTCAACCACCCTCAGTTCGTCTGAGGGAGAGAAATACAATGAGCAGTTCTTC.

The rearrangement links TRBV28 to TRBJ2-7; D uncertain. The CDR3 runs 14 residues. Trimming shortened V by 6 bases and J by 3 bases, and 15 bases separated the two germline ends. Germline values: CDR1 MDHEN, CDR2 SYDVKM. The CDR3 nucleotides read TGTGCCAGCAGCCTCGGCAGCGCCGGCTACGAGCAGTACTTC. Translating it yields CASSLGSAGYEQYF.

The chain employs TRBV18 and TRBJ2-5, with D possibly being TRBD1 (6 bases). TRBJ2-7 explains the end of the DNA better; the J call may be wrong. The CDR3 is 13 amino acids. CDR1 and CDR2 (germline): KGHSH, LQKENI. CDR3 amino acids: CASSLQGSYEQYF. CDR3 coding DNA: TGTGCCAGCTCACTACAGGGCTCCTACGAGCAGTACTTC.

The V gene is TRBV5-5, the J gene TRBJ2-7; D gene ambiguous. Looked up from germline, CDR1 is SGHKS and CDR2 is YYEKEE (reference sequence). The CDR3 covers 13 residues. V dropped 0 bases and J dropped 4 bases, with 8 bases sitting between them. The CDR3 DNA follows: TGTGCCAGCAGCTTGGTAAACGGTTACGAGCAGTACTTC. This gives the protein CASSLVNGYEQYF.

This clone appeared once. The chain joins TRBV5-1 to TRBJ2-7, with D possibly TRBD1 on 6 matching bases. The CDR3 totals 13 residues. Germline CDR1 SGHRS, CDR2 YFSETQ. V lost 3 bases to trimming and J lost 6 bases, with 13 bases between them. The CDR3 coding sequence is TGCGCCAGCAGCTCCATTGGGGGCCTCGAGCAGTACTTC. Translated: CASSSIGGLEQYF.